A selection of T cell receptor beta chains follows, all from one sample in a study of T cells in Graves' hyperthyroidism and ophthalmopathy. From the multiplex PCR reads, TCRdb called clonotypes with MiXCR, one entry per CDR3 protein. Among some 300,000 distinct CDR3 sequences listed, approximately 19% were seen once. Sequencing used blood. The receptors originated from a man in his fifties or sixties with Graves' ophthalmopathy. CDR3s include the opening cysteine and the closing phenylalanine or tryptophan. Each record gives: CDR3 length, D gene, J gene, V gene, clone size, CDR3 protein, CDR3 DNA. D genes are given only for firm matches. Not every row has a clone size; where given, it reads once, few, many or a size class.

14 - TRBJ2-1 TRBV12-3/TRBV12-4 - CASSYVSGADEQFF TGTGCCAGCAGTTACGTATCAGGGGCGGATGAGCAGTTCTTC
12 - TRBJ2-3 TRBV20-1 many CSARIGPDTQYF TGCAGTGCTAGAATCGGCCCAGATACGCAGTATTTT
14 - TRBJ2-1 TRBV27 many CASSLSTLYNEQFF TGTGCCAGCAGTTTATCGACCCTCTACAATGAGCAGTTCTTC
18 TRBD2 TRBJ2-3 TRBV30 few CAWSHPGLAARQLDTQYF TGTGCCTGGAGTCACCCGGGACTAGCGGCCAGACAGTTGGATACGCAGTATTTT
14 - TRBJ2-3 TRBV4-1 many CASSQAGSTDTQYF TGCGCCAGCAGCCAAGCGGGAAGCACAGATACGCAGTATTTT
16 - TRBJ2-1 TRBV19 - CASSLGSSVTYNEQFF TGTGCCAGTAGTCTAGGCAGTTCAGTGACCTACAATGAGCAGTTCTTC
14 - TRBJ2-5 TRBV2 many CASSDEAGSETQYF TGTGCCAGCAGTGACGAGGCGGGGTCGGAGACCCAGTACTTC
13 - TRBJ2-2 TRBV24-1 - CATSAVRGGELFF TGTGCCACCAGTGCCGTCCGGGGCGGGGAGCTGTTTTTT
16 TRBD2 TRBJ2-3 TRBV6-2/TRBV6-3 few CASSRTSGTVTDTQYF TGTGCCAGCAGTCGGACTAGCGGGACGGTCACAGATACGCAGTATTTT
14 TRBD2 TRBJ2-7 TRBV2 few CASSPAGRVYEQYF TGTGCCAGTAGTCCCGCCGGGAGGGTTTACGAGCAGTACTTC
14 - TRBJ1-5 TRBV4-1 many CASSQGGSNQPQHF TGCGCCAGCAGCCAAGGGGGGAGCAATCAGCCCCAGCATTTT
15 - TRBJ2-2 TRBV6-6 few CASSYSIGRTGELFF TGTGCCAGCAGTTACTCGATAGGGAGGACCGGGGAGCTGTTTTTT
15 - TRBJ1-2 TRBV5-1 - CASSLAPGWDYGYTF TGCGCCAGCAGCTTGGCACCAGGGTGGGACTATGGCTACACCTTC
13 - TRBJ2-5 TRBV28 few CASSLSYSETQYF TGTGCCAGCAGTTTATCGTATTCGGAGACCCAGTACTTC
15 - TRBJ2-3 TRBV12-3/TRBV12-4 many CASSPLSSSTDTQYF TGTGCCAGCAGCCCTCTCAGCTCTAGCACAGATACGCAGTATTTT
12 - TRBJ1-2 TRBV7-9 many CASSLVSYGYTF TGTGCCAGCAGCTTAGTGAGCTATGGCTACACCTTC
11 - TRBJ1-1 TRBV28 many CASRNQNRAFF TGTGCCAGCAGAAACCAAAATCGGGCTTTCTTT
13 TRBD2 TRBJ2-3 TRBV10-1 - CASSGGLTDTQYF TGCGCCAGCAGTGGGGGACTAACAGATACGCAGTATTTT
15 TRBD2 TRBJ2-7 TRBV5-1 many CASSSLAGGSYEQYF TGCGCCAGCAGCAGTCTAGCGGGAGGCTCCTACGAGCAGTACTTC
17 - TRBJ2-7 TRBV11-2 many CASSLDLAYAPVYEQYF TGTGCCAGCAGCTTAGATCTGGCCTACGCTCCTGTCTACGAGCAGTACTTC
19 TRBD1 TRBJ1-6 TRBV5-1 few CASSSRQGRSAGYNSPLHF TGCGCCAGCAGCTCAAGACAGGGCCGCTCCGCCGGCTATAATTCACCCCTCCACTTT
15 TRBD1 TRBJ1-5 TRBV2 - CASRETGVGNQPQHF TGTGCCAGCAGAGAGACAGGGGTCGGCAATCAGCCCCAGCATTTT
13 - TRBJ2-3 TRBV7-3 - CASSLRNDDTQYF TGTGCCAGCAGCTTAAGGAACGATGATACGCAGTATTTT
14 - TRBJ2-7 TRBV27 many CASSSGLRGWEQYF TGTGCCAGCAGTTCGGGACTGCGGGGCTGGGAGCAGTACTTC